Reported below is one T cell receptor (beta chain). Its specificity is unknown. TCRdb's copy holds only in-frame clones and misses some; the assay was immunoSEQ multiplex PCR. In the table there are fewer than 35,000 clones, roughly 77% of which are singletons. This record belongs to a study of T cells in narcolepsy. Findings and limits, study-wide: Blood of same and different patients, but not healthy controls, reportedly held recurring autoreactive clonotypes.

Trimming took 4 bases from V and 1 from J; bases not matched to a gene: 1. The CDR3 sequence is 14 residues long. Germline V gene sequence: CDR1 SGHVS, CDR2 FQNEAQ. This receptor was identified in a human donor with narcolepsy. The rearrangement uses TRBV7-8 and TRBJ2-7; TRBD2 agrees at 10 bases. Input material: CD45RA- memory CD4+ T cells from PBMCs. DNA of the CDR3: TGTGCCAGCAGCTGGGGACTAGCGTCCTACGAGCAGTACTTC. Protein product: CASSWGLASYEQYF.